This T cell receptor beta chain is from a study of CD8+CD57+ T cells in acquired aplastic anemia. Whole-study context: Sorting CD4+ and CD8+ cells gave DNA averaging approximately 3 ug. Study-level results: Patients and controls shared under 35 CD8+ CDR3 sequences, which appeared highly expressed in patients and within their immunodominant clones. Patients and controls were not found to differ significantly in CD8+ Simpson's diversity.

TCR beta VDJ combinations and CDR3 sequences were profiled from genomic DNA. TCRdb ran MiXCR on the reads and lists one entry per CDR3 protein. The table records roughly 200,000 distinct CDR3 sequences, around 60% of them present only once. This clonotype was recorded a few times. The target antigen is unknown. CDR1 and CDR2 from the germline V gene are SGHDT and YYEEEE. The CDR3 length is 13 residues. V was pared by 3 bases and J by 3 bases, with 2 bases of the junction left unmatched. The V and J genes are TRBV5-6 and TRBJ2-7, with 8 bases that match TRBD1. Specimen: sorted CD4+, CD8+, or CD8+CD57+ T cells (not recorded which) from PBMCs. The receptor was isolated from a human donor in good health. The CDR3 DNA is TGTGCCAGCAGCTCTGACAGGGGCTACGAGCAGTACTTC. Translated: CASSSDRGYEQYF.